This entry concerns a single TCR beta chain. Its specificity is not known. These data originate in a study of OX40 agonist ivuxolimab in advanced cancers. Findings and caveats of the study: The study observed clonal expansion of CD4+ and CD8+ blood T cells by week 6 at 0.1 to 3.0 mg/kg.

The method was immunoSEQ multiplex PCR; TCRdb's version includes in-frame clones alone and lacks a portion of them. This table holds approximately 58,000 clones, 84% found once. V was trimmed by 7 bases and J by 12 bases, leaving 19 bases between them. Per germline, CDR1 SEHNR and CDR2 FQNEAQ (reference sequence). The CDR3 extends over 13 amino acids. Specimen: CD4+ or CD8+ T cells sorted from blood, collected in a trial of the OX40 agonist ivuxolimab. The chain joins TRBV7-9 to TRBJ2-1; the D gene is possibly TRBD2 (5 bases). This sequence originates from an adult with an advanced solid tumor such as melanoma, head and neck, liver or kidney cancer. The CDR3 loop reads CASIGISTMGQFF. The DNA of the CDR3 is TGTGCCAGCATCGGGATTTCGACTATGGGGCAGTTCTTC.